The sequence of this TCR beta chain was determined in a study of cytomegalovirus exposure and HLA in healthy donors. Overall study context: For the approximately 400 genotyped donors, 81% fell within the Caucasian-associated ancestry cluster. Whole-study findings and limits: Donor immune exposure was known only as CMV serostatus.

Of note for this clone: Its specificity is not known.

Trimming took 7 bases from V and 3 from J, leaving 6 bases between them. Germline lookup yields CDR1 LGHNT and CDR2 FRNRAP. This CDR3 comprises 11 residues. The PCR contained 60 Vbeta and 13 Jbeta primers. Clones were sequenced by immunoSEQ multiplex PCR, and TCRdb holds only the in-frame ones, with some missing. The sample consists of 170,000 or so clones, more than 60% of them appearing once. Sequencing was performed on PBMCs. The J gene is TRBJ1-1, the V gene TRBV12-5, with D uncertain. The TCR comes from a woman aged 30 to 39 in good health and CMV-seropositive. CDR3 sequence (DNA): TGTGCTAGTGCCGGTTACACTGAAGCTTTCTTT. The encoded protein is CASAGYTEAFF.